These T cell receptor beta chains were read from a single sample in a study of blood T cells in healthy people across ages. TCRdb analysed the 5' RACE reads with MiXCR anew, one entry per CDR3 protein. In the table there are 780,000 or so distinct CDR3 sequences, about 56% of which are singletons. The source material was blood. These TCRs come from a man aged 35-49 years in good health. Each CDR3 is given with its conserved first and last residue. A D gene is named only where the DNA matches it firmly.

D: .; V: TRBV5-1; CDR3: CASSPVTHDTQYF
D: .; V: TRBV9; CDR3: CASSAGSDGNQPQHF
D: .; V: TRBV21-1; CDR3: CASSQLPGQVLDEQFF
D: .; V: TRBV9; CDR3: CASSSRTDGTDTQYF
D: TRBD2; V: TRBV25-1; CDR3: CASSEFAGGPSEQYF
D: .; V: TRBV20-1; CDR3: CSATAQTYTDTQYF
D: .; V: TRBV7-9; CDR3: CASSLEAGNTEAYF
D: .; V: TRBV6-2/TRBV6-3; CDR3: CASSYPQRLGTDTQYF
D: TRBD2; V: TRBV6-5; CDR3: CASSYSAAGGTDTQYF
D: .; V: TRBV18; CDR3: CASSLNRAEQYF
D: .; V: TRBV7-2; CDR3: CASSLDGLVGGRGNEQFF
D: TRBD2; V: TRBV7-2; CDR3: CTSSSGLAGDNEQFF
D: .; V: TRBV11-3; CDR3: CASSFRYPTESSYEQYF
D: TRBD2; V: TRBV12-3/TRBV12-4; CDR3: CASSDPSGRAMTSYNEQFF
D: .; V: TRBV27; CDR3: CASSHSRIYEQYF
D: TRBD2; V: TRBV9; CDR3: CASSGWGDYPYNEQFF
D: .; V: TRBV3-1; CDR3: CASSQPDRRGTYNEQFF
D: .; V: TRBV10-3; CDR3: CAISSVDEQFF
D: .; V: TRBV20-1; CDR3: CGARGLGDIDYEQYF
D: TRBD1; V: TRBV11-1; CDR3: CASSLEGQGSYEQYF
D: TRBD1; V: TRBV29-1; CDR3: CSVHPWTGPETQYF
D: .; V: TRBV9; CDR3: CASSVVPGDTDTQYF
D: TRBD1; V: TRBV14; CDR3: CASSQNRDRAGGELFF
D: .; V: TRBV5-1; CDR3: CASSLRPVDDNYGYTF
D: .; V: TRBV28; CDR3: CASRPNTTNEKLFF
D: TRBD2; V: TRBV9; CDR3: CASSPRGVAGGTLTDTQYF
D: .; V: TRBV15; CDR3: CATSRTAGGYEQFF
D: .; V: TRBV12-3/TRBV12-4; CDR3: CASSLVLGGSDTQYF
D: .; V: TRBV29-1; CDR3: CSARAGFETQYF
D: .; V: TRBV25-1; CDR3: CASSVLVGDEQYF
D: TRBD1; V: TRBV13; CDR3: CASSRRDREGQPQHF
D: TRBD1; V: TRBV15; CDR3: CATSGTASYNEQFF
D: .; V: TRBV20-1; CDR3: CSAFDRFGTDTQYF
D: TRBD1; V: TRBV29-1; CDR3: CSVEEGTEAYEQYF
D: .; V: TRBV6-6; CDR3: CASSYSPLGPDEQFF
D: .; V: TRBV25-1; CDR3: CASSDQGSLETQYF
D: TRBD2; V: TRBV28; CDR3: CASSLPSGSWDEQFF
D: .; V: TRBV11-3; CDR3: CASSRRQGTNTGELFF
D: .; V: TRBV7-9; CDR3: CASSNLGVSRETQYF
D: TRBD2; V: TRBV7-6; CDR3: CASSLDLAGGLRSSYNEQFF
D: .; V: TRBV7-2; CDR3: CASSLTGLGINIQYF
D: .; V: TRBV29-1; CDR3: CSVDGPHLSSYNEQFF
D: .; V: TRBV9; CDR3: CASSVAIWADDNEQFF
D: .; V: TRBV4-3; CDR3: CASSPGGHDETQYF